Below are 18 T cell receptor beta chains sequenced from a single sample in a study of a mutant IDH1 vaccine in newly diagnosed glioma. Data came from immunoSEQ multiplex PCR; TCRdb stores just in-frame clones and leaves some out. Of around 60,000 clones in the sample, 70% to 90% were seen once. Time point denoted: week 11, during vaccination. One vaccine dose held 300 ug of mutant IDH1 20-mer peptide and came with topical imiquimod. These receptors have no identified antigens. The sample was PBMCs, taken from a glioma patient whose treatment included an IDH1 peptide vaccine. These receptors were taken from a man in his forties with glioma.

The rearrangement joins TRBV6-6 to TRBJ1-2; no clear D. This CDR3 contains 13 residues. CDR1 MNHNY and CDR2 SVGAGI come from the germline V gene (reference sequence). Trimming took 0 bases from V and 5 from J, leaving 7 bases between them. The CDR3 loop reads CASSYSPAYGYTF. CDR3 in DNA: TGTGCCAGCAGTTACTCCCCGGCGTATGGCTACACCTTC.

The genes are TRBV19 and TRBJ1-5; 11 nucleotides agree with TRBD1. CDR3 length equals 13 residues. V lost 7 bases, J lost 9 bases, and 5 bases stayed unmatched. Germline values: CDR1 LNHDA, CDR2 SQIVND (reference sequence). In DNA form, the CDR3 reads TGTGCCAGTATCGGGACAGGGGGTGGGCCCCAGCATTTT. It specifies CASIGTGGGPQHF.

The rearrangement joins TRBV28 to TRBJ2-3, with 7 bases aligning to TRBD1. With 6 bases clipped from V and 5 bases from J, the junction kept 8 bases outside the gene matches. There are 14 residues in the CDR3. CDR1 MDHEN and CDR2 SYDVKM come from the germline V gene. CDR3 sequence: CASSNRDSQDTQYF. The DNA of the CDR3 is TGTGCCAGCAGCAACCGGGACAGCCAAGATACGCAGTATTTT.

This chain joins TRBV5-1 and TRBJ2-7; TRBD2 aligns across 8 bases. CDR1 is SGHRS, CDR2 YFSETQ, per germline. V lost 6 bases, J lost 0 bases, and 8 bases stayed unmatched. The CDR3 length is 15 residues. CDR3 sequence (DNA): TGCGCCAGCAAAATCACTAGCGGAGCCTCCTACGAGCAGTACTTC. Its translation is CASKITSGASYEQYF.

The V and J genes are TRBV10-3 and TRBJ2-7, with D possibly called TRBD1 or TRBD2 (5 bases each). This CDR3 contains 13 residues. Germline loops: CDR1 ENHRY, CDR2 SYGVKD. The ends were cut back, 2 bases at V and 2 bases at J, with 7 bases in the middle. CDR3 residues: CAISEGDAYEQYF. In nucleotides, the CDR3 is TGTGCCATCAGTGAGGGGGACGCCTACGAGCAGTACTTC.

V is TRBV10-3 and J is TRBJ2-5, with 13 bases identical to TRBD2. The junction had 11 bases not matched to a gene; V was cut back by 5 bases and J by 2 bases. From germline, CDR1 is ENHRY and CDR2 SYGVKD. This CDR3 contains 18 residues. CDR3 nucleotide sequence: TGTGCCATCAGTAACCTTGGACTAGCGGGAGCCATTCAAGAGACCCAGTACTTC. It encodes CAISNLGLAGAIQETQYF.

The chain uses TRBV7-7 and TRBJ1-4; 8 bases align to TRBD1. CDR3 length equals 15 residues. Trimming at V came to 5 bases and at J to 8 bases, leaving 10 bases not matched to a gene. CDR1 is SSHAT, CDR2 FNYEAQ, per germline (reference sequence). The CDR3 loop reads CASSARTGPGEKLFF. The DNA of the CDR3 is TGTGCCAGCAGCGCCCGGACAGGGCCGGGGGAAAAACTGTTTTTT. Using reference TRBV7-7 and TRBJ1-4 for the parts outside the CDR3, the full variable domain is GAGVSQSPRYKVTKRGQDVTLRCDPISSHATLYWYQQALGQGPEFLTYFNYEAQPDKSGLPSDRFSAERPEGSISTLTIQRTEQRDSAMYRCASSARTGPGEKLFFGSGTQLSVL.

The genes are TRBV19 and TRBJ2-1, with a possible D match to TRBD1 (5 bases). V was trimmed by 3 bases and J by 6 bases, leaving 12 bases between them. This CDR3 spans 14 amino acids. Germline CDR1 and CDR2: LNHDA and SQIVND (reference sequence). The CDR3 nucleotides are TGTGCCAGTAGTATCGTTGCAGGGCCCAATGAGCAGTTCTTC. Protein product: CASSIVAGPNEQFF.

This clone has only a few counts. The rearrangement joins TRBV29-1 to TRBJ2-5, with a tentative D call TRBD1 (5 bases). CDR1 is SQVTM and CDR2 is ANQGSEA in the germline V gene. V gave up 3 bases and J gave up 0 bases, with 14 bases separating them. The CDR3 extends over 15 amino acids. CDR3 amino acids: CSVEKTDSYQETQYF. The DNA of the CDR3 is TGCAGCGTTGAGAAGACAGACTCGTACCAAGAGACCCAGTACTTC.

The V and J genes are TRBV19 and TRBJ1-5; D is ambiguous. The V end was cut by 0 bases, the J end by 6 bases, with 12 bases between. CDR3 length: 15 residues. Germline V gene sequence: CDR1 LNHDA, CDR2 SQIVND (reference sequence). The CDR3 sequence is CASSIDNSHPQPQHF. The CDR3 DNA reads as TGTGCCAGTAGTATAGATAACTCGCATCCTCAGCCCCAGCATTTT.

The chain uses TRBV18 and TRBJ2-1; TRBD1 aligns across 8 bases. The germline CDR1 and CDR2 sequences are KGHSH and LQKENI. CDR3 length: 14 residues. J was trimmed by 6 bases and V by 3 bases; bases with no gene match: 4. This CDR3 is CASSPQGAGNEQFF. CDR3 nucleotides: TGTGCCAGCTCACCGCAGGGGGCAGGCAATGAGCAGTTCTTC.

This clone was seen just once. V usage is TRBV7-2 and J usage is TRBJ1-1; no reliable D call. In germline, CDR1 is SGHTA, CDR2 FQGNSA. CDR3 length: 15 residues. V was pared by 0 bases and J by 3 bases, with 11 bases between. CDR3 bases: TGTGCCAGCAGCTTAGCGTCGGGGTTGGACACTGAAGCTTTCTTT. The encoded protein is CASSLASGLDTEAFF.

This chain links TRBV9 with TRBJ2-1; 11 bases map to TRBD2. The V and J ends lost 0 bases and 9 bases, in that order; junction bases with no gene match: 14. CDR3 length: 18 amino acids. Germline CDR1 reads SGDLS; CDR2 reads YYNGEE. In DNA, the CDR3 is TGTGCCAGCAGCGTAGGCCAACTACTAGCGGGAGTCCCTCGTGAGCAGTTCTTC. It encodes CASSVGQLLAGVPREQFF.

The chain recombines TRBV7-7 with TRBJ2-5, with TRBD1 identical over 7 bases. The CDR3 extends over 14 amino acids. Germline V CDR1 and CDR2: SSHAT, FNYEAQ (reference sequence). Trimming took 4 bases from V and 5 from J; bases not matched to a gene: 7. CDR3 coding DNA: TGTGCCAGCAGCTCGAAATCGGGACAGGAGACCCAGTACTTC. Protein product: CASSSKSGQETQYF.

The chain employs TRBV19 and TRBJ1-2; no clear D. From germline, CDR1 is LNHDA and CDR2 SQIVND (reference sequence). The V end lost 0 bases, the J end lost 6 bases, and 14 bases lay between the germline ends. The CDR3 extends over 15 amino acids. CDR3 amino acids: CASSIDLSRSNGYTF. In DNA, the CDR3 is TGTGCCAGTAGTATAGATCTATCCAGGTCGAATGGCTACACCTTC.

The chain is built from TRBV28 and TRBJ2-3; a possible D gene is TRBD1 (5 bases). CDR1 is MDHEN, CDR2 SYDVKM, per germline. The CDR3 runs to 14 residues. The V end was cut by 2 bases, the J end by 8 bases, with 14 bases between. The DNA of the CDR3 is TGTGCCAGCAGTTTAGACCAGGGAAGAGTTACGCAGTATTTT. This translates into CASSLDQGRVTQYF.

V and J are TRBV9 and TRBJ2-1, with D perhaps matching TRBD1 (6 bases). The V and J ends lost 7 bases and 6 bases respectively, with 14 bases between them. The CDR3 runs to 13 residues. CDR1 is SGDLS and CDR2 is YYNGEE in the germline V gene. The CDR3 is CASARGSVNEQFF. The CDR3 DNA is TGTGCCAGCGCCAGGGGATCCGTCAATGAGCAGTTCTTC.

The V and J genes are TRBV5-6 and TRBJ2-6; possible D gene TRBD1, 5 bases. Trimming removed 4 bases at V and 0 bases at J, with 17 bases between. Germline CDR1 reads SGHDT; CDR2 reads YYEEEE. The CDR3 contains 18 residues. The CDR3 here is CASSLTGAWDSGANVLTF. CDR3 coding DNA: TGTGCCAGCAGCCTGACTGGGGCGTGGGACTCTGGGGCCAACGTCCTGACTTTC.